This is a list of T cell receptor beta chains from one sample in a study of Tregs in tolerant kidney transplant recipients. Sequencing was performed with immunoSEQ multiplex PCR; in TCRdb, only in-frame clones are kept and a portion is missing. The table includes approximately 30,000 clones, about four fifths detected once. For these receptors, no antigen is known. Sequenced: Tregs from blood cultured with allogeneic cells. The receptors shown here come from a human donor in good health. Both conserved end residues are part of each CDR3. The D gene is left open where the match is weak. Expanded clones get a size class; other rows say once, few or many, or leave the size out.

d_call j_call v_call clone_size cdr3_aa cdr3_nt
- TRBJ2-7 TRBV5-6 - CASSRDTGFGGQYF TGTGCCAGCAGCCGGGACACCGGCTTTGGTGGGCAGTACTTC
- TRBJ1-1 TRBV6-5 once CASSYGRNTEAFF TGTGCCAGCAGTTACGGTCGGAACACTGAAGCTTTCTTT
- TRBJ1-2 TRBV5-1 - CASSATGFLNYGYTF TGCGCCAGCAGCGCAACAGGTTTCCTTAACTATGGCTACACCTTC
TRBD2 TRBJ2-1 TRBV5-1 - CASRIGLAGANEQFF TGCGCCAGCAGAATCGGACTAGCGGGCGCAAATGAGCAGTTCTTC
- TRBJ2-1 TRBV18 - CASSPSSVHNEQFF TGTGCCAGCTCACCAAGTTCCGTTCACAATGAGCAGTTCTTC
- TRBJ2-7 TRBV11-2 - CASSLAGVGSYEQYF TGTGCCAGCAGCTTAGCTGGGGTCGGCTCCTACGAGCAGTACTTC
- TRBJ1-4 TRBV19 - CASSIGWGDNEKLFF TGTGCCAGTAGTATAGGATGGGGAGATAATGAAAAACTGTTTTTT
- TRBJ2-5 TRBV28 - CASSSGSKGQETQYF TGTGCCAGCAGTTCCGGGAGTAAGGGCCAAGAGACCCAGTACTTC
- TRBJ2-7 TRBV19 once CASSTGVDEQYF TGTGCCAGTAGTACCGGGGTAGACGAGCAGTACTTC
- TRBJ2-3 TRBV5-4 - CASSLSPALKWRSTDTQYF TGTGCCAGCAGCTTGAGTCCGGCTCTTAAGTGGCGTAGCACAGATACGCAGTATTTT
TRBD2 TRBJ2-5 TRBV27 - CASRTSLAGGPGEQYF TGTGCCAGCAGAACGTCCCTAGCGGGAGGGCCCGGGGAGCAGTACTTC
TRBD2 TRBJ2-1 TRBV7-2 once CASSSGSLAGAYNEQFF TGTGCCAGCAGCTCTGGTTCACTAGCGGGAGCCTACAATGAGCAGTTCTTC
TRBD1 TRBJ2-3 TRBV19 once CASSMYSTGPSTDTQYF TGTGCCAGTAGTATGTACTCGACAGGGCCGAGCACAGATACGCAGTATTTT
- TRBJ2-7 TRBV30 once CAWSWGYEQYF TGTGCCTGGAGTTGGGGTTACGAGCAGTACTTC
TRBD2 TRBJ2-2 TRBV27 - CASNLAGGRTGELFF TGTGCCAGCAACCTAGCGGGGGGGCGCACCGGGGAGCTGTTTTTT
- TRBJ2-3 TRBV29-1 - CSVEDLSYPGEDTQYF TGCAGCGTTGAAGATCTAAGCTATCCAGGGGAGGATACGCAGTATTTT
- TRBJ2-7 TRBV5-6 - CASSRDLGGYEQYF TGTGCCAGCAGCCGGGACTTGGGGGGCTACGAGCAGTACTTC
- TRBJ1-2 TRBV7-8 - CASSLDLNYGYTF TGTGCCAGCAGCTTAGACCTTAACTATGGCTACACCTTC
TRBD2 TRBJ2-3 TRBV11-2 - CASSLETSGLTDTQYF TGTGCCAGCAGCTTAGAAACTAGCGGATTAACAGATACGCAGTATTTT
- TRBJ1-4 TRBV5-1 medium-sized CASSFRGATNEKLFF TGCGCCAGCAGCTTCCGCGGGGCAACTAATGAAAAACTGTTTTTT
- TRBJ2-1 TRBV30 - CAWTGTGFDNEQFF TGTGCCTGGACTGGAACGGGATTCGACAATGAGCAGTTCTTC
TRBD2 TRBJ2-4 TRBV27 few CASSFGGGIQYF TGTGCCAGCAGTTTTGGGGGGGGTATTCAGTACTTC
- TRBJ1-6 TRBV19 - CASSTQGADNSPLHF TGTGCCAGTAGTACACAGGGTGCGGATAATTCACCCCTCCACTTT
- TRBJ2-5 TRBV5-1 - CASSHQEGEETQYF TGCGCCAGCAGCCACCAAGAGGGGGAAGAGACCCAGTACTTC
TRBD1 TRBJ2-7 TRBV7-9 - CASSQGTGLYEQYF TGTGCCAGCAGCCAGGGGACAGGACTCTACGAGCAGTACTTC
- TRBJ2-1 TRBV9 - CASSTERTVHSGEQFF TGTGCCAGCAGTACTGAAAGAACAGTGCATAGCGGTGAGCAGTTCTTC
TRBD2 TRBJ2-3 TRBV6-5 once CASSGGGLADTQYF TGTGCCAGCAGCGGCGGGGGGCTCGCAGATACGCAGTATTTT
- TRBJ2-6 TRBV11-2 - CASTTDDKGAGANVLTF TGTGCCAGCACCACGGACGACAAGGGTGCTGGGGCCAACGTCCTGACTTTC
TRBD2 TRBJ2-3 TRBV5-1 - CASSLAVAGGYSTDTQYF TGCGCCAGCAGCTTGGCCGTAGCGGGAGGGTATAGCACAGATACGCAGTATTTT
TRBD1 TRBJ1-6 TRBV11-2 - CASRRDRVFSPLHF TGTGCCAGCAGGCGGGACAGGGTCTTTTCACCCCTCCACTTT
- TRBJ2-7 TRBV11-1 - CASSVEHEQYF TGTGCCAGCAGCGTGGAGCACGAGCAGTACTTC
TRBD2 TRBJ2-3 TRBV10-2 - CASSGPTSGPTDTQYF TGCGCCAGCAGTGGACCTACTAGCGGGCCCACAGATACGCAGTATTTT
TRBD1 TRBJ1-6 TRBV5-1 - CASSSGQGDSPLHF TGCGCCAGCAGCTCAGGACAGGGGGATTCACCCCTCCACTTT
- TRBJ1-2 TRBV30 - CAWRPQGMGYTF TGTGCCTGGAGGCCGCAGGGGATGGGCTACACCTTC
- TRBJ2-5 TRBV30 - CAWREGGRETQYF TGTGCCTGGAGAGAGGGGGGAAGAGAGACCCAGTACTTC
- TRBJ1-1 TRBV15 - CATSRDFRAGTEAFF TGTGCCACCAGCAGAGATTTCAGGGCTGGGACTGAAGCTTTCTTT
TRBD1 TRBJ1-1 TRBV6-1 - CASSIQGSNTEAFF TGTGCCAGCAGTATACAGGGGTCGAACACTGAAGCTTTCTTT
TRBD2 TRBJ2-3 TRBV4-3 - CASSQGVAGGLNTQYF TGCGCCAGCAGCCAAGGGGTAGCGGGGGGGTTAAATACGCAGTATTTT
- TRBJ2-1 TRBV4-3 - CASSQDWGTGYNEQFF TGCGCCAGCAGCCAAGATTGGGGGACTGGATACAATGAGCAGTTCTTC
- TRBJ2-4 TRBV6-6 - CASRKQGGPKNIQYF TGTGCCAGCAGAAAACAGGGAGGACCCAAAAACATTCAGTACTTC
TRBD2 TRBJ2-1 TRBV11-3 few CASSSSGSNEQFF TGTGCCAGCAGCTCTAGCGGGAGTAATGAGCAGTTCTTC
TRBD2 TRBJ2-5 TRBV5-1 once CASSPRQGTSVGTQYF TGCGCCAGCAGCCCCCGACAGGGGACTAGCGTTGGGACCCAGTACTTC
- TRBJ1-2 TRBV7-8 - CASSATGTNYGYTF TGTGCCAGCAGCGCTACAGGGACTAACTATGGCTACACCTTC
TRBD1 TRBJ2-7 TRBV19 once CASSRGQGYEQYF TGTGCCAGTAGTAGGGGACAGGGCTACGAGCAGTACTTC
- TRBJ2-5 TRBV2 once CASSSQGLETQYF TGTGCCAGCAGTTCCCAGGGATTAGAGACCCAGTACTTC
TRBD1 TRBJ1-6 TRBV7-2 - CASSLAGGTSPLHF TGTGCCAGCAGTCTGGCAGGGGGCACATCACCCCTCCACTTT
- TRBJ1-6 TRBV6-1 - CASSEYGQNNSPLHF TGTGCCAGCAGTGAATATGGACAGAATAATTCACCCCTCCACTTT
TRBD2 TRBJ2-3 TRBV27 - CASSLAGTSATDTQYF TGTGCCAGCAGTTTAGCCGGGACTAGCGCTACAGATACGCAGTATTTT
TRBD2 TRBJ2-3 TRBV5-1 - CASSLGLVGATDTQYF TGCGCCAGCAGCCTGGGACTAGTGGGGGCCACAGATACGCAGTATTTT
- TRBJ2-7 TRBV7-1 - CASSLFRGEQYF TGTGCCAGCAGCCTTTTCAGGGGCGAGCAGTACTTC
- TRBJ1-3 TRBV6-5 once CASSYGGPGNTIYF TGTGCCAGCAGTTACGGTGGACCTGGAAACACCATATATTTT